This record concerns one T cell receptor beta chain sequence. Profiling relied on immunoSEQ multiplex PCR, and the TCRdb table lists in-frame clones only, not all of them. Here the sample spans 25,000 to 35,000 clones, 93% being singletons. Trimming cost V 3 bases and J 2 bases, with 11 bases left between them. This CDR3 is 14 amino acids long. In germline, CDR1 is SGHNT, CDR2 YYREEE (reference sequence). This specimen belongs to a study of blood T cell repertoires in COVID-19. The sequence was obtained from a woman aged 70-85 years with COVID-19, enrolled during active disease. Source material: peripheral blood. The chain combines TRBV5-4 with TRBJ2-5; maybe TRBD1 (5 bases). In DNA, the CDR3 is TGTGCCAGCAGCTCAAGGACAAAACAAGAGACCCAGTACTTC. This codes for CASSSRTKQETQYF.